This is a list of T cell receptor beta chains from one sample in a study of blood T cell repertoires in COVID-19. The method was immunoSEQ multiplex PCR; TCRdb's version includes in-frame clones alone and lacks a portion of them. The data hold around 140,000 clones, with about 89% observed a single time. The specimen sequenced was peripheral blood. All receptors come from a man aged 45-65 years with active or convalescent COVID-19. CDR3s include the opening cysteine and the closing phenylalanine or tryptophan. The order of the fields is V gene, J gene, clone size, D gene, CDR3 DNA, CDR3 protein. A D gene is named only where the DNA matches it firmly. Not all rows give a size; the values are once, few, many and, for expanded clones, a class.

TRBV5-1	TRBJ2-4	NA	TRBD2	TGCGCCAGCAGCTTGGACGGGAGGAGGGACATTCAGTACTTC	CASSLDGRRDIQYF
TRBV19	TRBJ2-2	few	TRBD1	TGTGCCAGTAATGTCCAGGGGGCGCGGGGCGGGGAGCTGTTTTTT	CASNVQGARGGELFF
TRBV15	TRBJ2-7	NA	TRBD2	TGTGCCACCAGCAGAGATCGGGGGGGTTCCTACGAGCAGTACTTC	CATSRDRGGSYEQYF
TRBV4-3	TRBJ2-7	NA	TRBD1	TGCGCCAGCAGCCAATACAGGGGCTACGAGCAGTACTTC	CASSQYRGYEQYF
TRBV2	TRBJ2-5	NA	NA	TGTGCCAGCAGTGAAGTTCTTGAGACCCAGTACTTC	CASSEVLETQYF
TRBV11-2	TRBJ2-1	NA	TRBD2	TGTGCCAGCAGCTTAACGGGACTAGCGTCTGTGCAGTTCTTC	CASSLTGLASVQFF
TRBV6-5	TRBJ1-3	NA	NA	TGTGCCACCAAGACTACCCGGACCTCTGGAAACACCATATATTTT	CATKTTRTSGNTIYF
TRBV19	TRBJ1-5	once	TRBD1	TGTGCCACCCAAACCCGGGACAGGGGTCAGCCCCAGCATTTT	CATQTRDRGQPQHF
TRBV5-5	TRBJ2-2	NA	TRBD2	TGTGCCAGCAGCTTGGCCCCAAGCGGGAGGTCCGGGGAGCTGTTTTTT	CASSLAPSGRSGELFF
TRBV27	TRBJ2-2	NA	TRBD1	TGTGCCAGCAGTCTACAGGGGACGAACACCGGGGAGCTGTTTTTT	CASSLQGTNTGELFF
TRBV19	TRBJ2-7	NA	NA	TGTGCCAGTAGCGGGGGGCGCTACGAGCAGTACTTC	CASSGGRYEQYF
TRBV3-1/TRBV3-2	TRBJ2-5	NA	NA	TGTGCCAGCAACGCAAAGGTCGATGGGGGGGGCCGGAACGAGACCCAGTACTTC	CASNAKVDGGGRNETQYF
TRBV29-1	TRBJ2-7	NA	TRBD2	TGCAGCGTTGAAACGAGCGGGGGGGCTTACGAGCAGTACTTC	CSVETSGGAYEQYF
TRBV4-2	TRBJ2-1	NA	TRBD2	TGTGCCAGCAGCCAAGATCATCGGAGACTAGCGGGAGAGTTTGTAGGTTACAATGAGCAGTTCTTC	CASSQDHRRLAGEFVGYNEQFF
TRBV7-2	TRBJ1-1	NA	NA	TGTGCCAGCAGCTTAGCGAGGAACACTGAAGCTTTCTTT	CASSLARNTEAFF
TRBV19	TRBJ2-7	NA	NA	TGTGCCAGTAGTCAGGATCAGAGTGACCTGCAGTACTTC	CASSQDQSDLQYF
TRBV29-1	TRBJ1-3	NA	NA	TGCAGCGTTGATCGGGGAAACACCATATATTTT	CSVDRGNTIYF
TRBV18	TRBJ2-6	NA	NA	TGTGCCAGCTCACCAGAGGCACCAGGGTCTTGGGGGGCCAACGTCCTGACTTTC	CASSPEAPGSWGANVLTF
TRBV24-1	TRBJ1-2	NA	NA	TGTGCCACCAGTGACATCGACGGCTTCAGGGATGGCTACACCTTC	CATSDIDGFRDGYTF
TRBV10-1	TRBJ2-1	NA	NA	TGCGCCAGCAGCGCCGGGACTTCCCCAGGCACCAATGAGCAGTTCTTC	CASSAGTSPGTNEQFF
TRBV27	TRBJ2-3	NA	TRBD2	TGTGCCAGCAGGCCTAGCGGGGTAGGTGGGGATACGCAGTATTTT	CASRPSGVGGDTQYF
TRBV25-1	TRBJ2-7	NA	TRBD2	TGTGCCAGCAGTGAGAGGGGTAGCGGGGGCGAGCAGTACTTC	CASSERGSGGEQYF
TRBV6-6	TRBJ1-6	NA	NA	TGTGCCAGCAGTCGGGGCTCCTTGAACTCCTATAATTCACCCCTCCACTTT	CASSRGSLNSYNSPLHF